The subject of this entry is one T cell receptor (beta chain). One junction end does not reproduce the germline sequence, and a read error may be involved. The germline CDR1 and CDR2 sequences are SNHLY and FYNNEI. This CDR3 is built from 13 residues. These data belong to a study of prognosis after radiotherapy for stage I lung cancer. In the study overall: April 2018 to January 2019 saw enrollment of stage I non-small cell lung cancer patients.

Genomic DNA was the source, and TCR beta CDR3 was amplified from it by two-round multiplex PCR. Gene-specific TRBV and TRBJ primers were used in PCR round one. TCRdb recomputed calls from the multiplex PCR reads with MiXCR, one row per CDR3 protein. The table shows 20,000 to 25,000 distinct CDR3 sequences, with 43% occurring only once. This TCR was recovered from a donor over 45 with non-small cell lung cancer. Here the sequenced sample was PBMCs, taken before or after stereotactic body radiation therapy (not recorded which). This sequence joins TRBV2 and TRBJ2-3, with TRBD2 matching over 7 bases. The CDR3 loop is CAGSAGVTYTQYF. The CDR3 DNA follows: TGTGCCGGTAGCGCGGGGGTCACATATACGCAGTATTTT. The full variable domain, completed using reference TRBV2 and TRBJ2-3, is EPEVTQTPSHQVTQMGQEVILRCVPISNHLYFYWYRQILGQKVEFLVSFYNNEISEKSEIFDDQFSVERPDGSNFTLKIRSTKLEDSAMYFCAGSAGVTYTQYFGPGTRLTVL.